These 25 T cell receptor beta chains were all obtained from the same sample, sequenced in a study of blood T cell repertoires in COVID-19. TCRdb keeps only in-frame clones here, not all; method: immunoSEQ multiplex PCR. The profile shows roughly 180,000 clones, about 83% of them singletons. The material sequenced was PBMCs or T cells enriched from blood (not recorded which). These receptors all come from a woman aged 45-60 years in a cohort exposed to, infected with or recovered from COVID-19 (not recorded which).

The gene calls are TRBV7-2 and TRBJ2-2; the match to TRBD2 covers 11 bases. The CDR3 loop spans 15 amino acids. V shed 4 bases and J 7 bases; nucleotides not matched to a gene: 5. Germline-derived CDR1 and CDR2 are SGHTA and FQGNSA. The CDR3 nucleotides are TGTGCCAGCAGCTACCCGGGACTAGCGGTCGGGGAGCTGTTTTTT. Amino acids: CASSYPGLAVGELFF.

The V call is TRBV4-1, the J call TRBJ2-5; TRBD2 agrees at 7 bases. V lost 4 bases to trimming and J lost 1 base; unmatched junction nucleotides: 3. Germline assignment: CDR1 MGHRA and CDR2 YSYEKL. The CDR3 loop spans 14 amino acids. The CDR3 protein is CASSPLASQETQYF. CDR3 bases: TGCGCCAGCAGCCCACTAGCGAGCCAAGAGACCCAGTACTTC.

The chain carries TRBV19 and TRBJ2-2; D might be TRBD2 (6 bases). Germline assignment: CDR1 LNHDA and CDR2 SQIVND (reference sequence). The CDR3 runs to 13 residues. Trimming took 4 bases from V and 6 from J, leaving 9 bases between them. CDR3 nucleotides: TGTGCCAGTAGTAACTGGGGGGCCGGGGAGCTGTTTTTT. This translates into CASSNWGAGELFF. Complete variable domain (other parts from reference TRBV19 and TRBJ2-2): DGGITQSPKYLFRKEGQNVTLSCEQNLNHDAMYWYRQDPGQGLRLIYYSQIVNDFQKGDIAEGYSVSREKKESFPLTVTSAQKNPTAFYLCASSNWGAGELFFGEGSRLTVL.

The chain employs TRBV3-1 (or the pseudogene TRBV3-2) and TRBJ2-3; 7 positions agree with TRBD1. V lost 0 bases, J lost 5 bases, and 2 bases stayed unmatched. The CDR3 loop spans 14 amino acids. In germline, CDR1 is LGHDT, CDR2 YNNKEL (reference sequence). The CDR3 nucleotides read TGTGCCAGCAGCCAAGAACAGGGGATAGATACGCAGTATTTT. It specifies CASSQEQGIDTQYF.

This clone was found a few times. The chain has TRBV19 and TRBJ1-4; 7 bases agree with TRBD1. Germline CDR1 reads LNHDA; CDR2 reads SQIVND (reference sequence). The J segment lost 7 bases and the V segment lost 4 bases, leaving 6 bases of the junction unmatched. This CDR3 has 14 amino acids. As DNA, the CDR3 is TGTGCCAGTAGTACAACAGGGGTTACTGAAAAACTGTTTTTT. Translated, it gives CASSTTGVTEKLFF.

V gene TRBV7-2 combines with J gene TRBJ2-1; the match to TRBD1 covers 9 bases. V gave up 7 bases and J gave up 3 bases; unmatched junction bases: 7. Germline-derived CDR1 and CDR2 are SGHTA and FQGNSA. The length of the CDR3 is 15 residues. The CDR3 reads CASTFAGQGYNEQFF. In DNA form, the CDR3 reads TGTGCCAGCACCTTCGCGGGACAGGGCTACAATGAGCAGTTCTTC.

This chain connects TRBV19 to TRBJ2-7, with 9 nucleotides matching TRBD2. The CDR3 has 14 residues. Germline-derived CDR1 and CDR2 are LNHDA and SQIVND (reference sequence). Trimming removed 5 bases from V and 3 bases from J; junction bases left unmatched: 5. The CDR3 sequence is CASSRSGSGYEQYF. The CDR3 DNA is TGTGCCAGTAGTCGTAGCGGGAGCGGCTACGAGCAGTACTTC.

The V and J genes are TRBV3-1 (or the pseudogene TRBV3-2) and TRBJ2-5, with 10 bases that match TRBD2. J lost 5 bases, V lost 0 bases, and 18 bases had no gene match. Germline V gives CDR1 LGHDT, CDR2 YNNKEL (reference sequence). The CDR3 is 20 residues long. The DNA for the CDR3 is TGTGCCAGCAGCCAAGATCCGGCGGGGACTAGCGCGCCGGGGGCGGAGACCCAGTACTTC. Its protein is CASSQDPAGTSAPGAETQYF.

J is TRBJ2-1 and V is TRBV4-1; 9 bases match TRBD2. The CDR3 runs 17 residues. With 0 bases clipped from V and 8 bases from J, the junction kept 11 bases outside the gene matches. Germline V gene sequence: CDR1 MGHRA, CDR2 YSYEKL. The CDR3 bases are TGCGCCAGCAGCCAAGAATCGCGGGGGGGCATCCGAGATGAGCAGTTCTTC. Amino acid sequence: CASSQESRGGIRDEQFF.

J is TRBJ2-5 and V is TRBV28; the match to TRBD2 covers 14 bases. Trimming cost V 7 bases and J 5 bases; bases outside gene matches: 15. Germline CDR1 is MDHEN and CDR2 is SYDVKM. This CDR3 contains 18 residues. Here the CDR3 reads CASNSWGTSGGSWETQYF. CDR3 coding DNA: TGTGCCAGCAATTCCTGGGGGACTAGCGGGGGCTCATGGGAGACCCAGTACTTC.

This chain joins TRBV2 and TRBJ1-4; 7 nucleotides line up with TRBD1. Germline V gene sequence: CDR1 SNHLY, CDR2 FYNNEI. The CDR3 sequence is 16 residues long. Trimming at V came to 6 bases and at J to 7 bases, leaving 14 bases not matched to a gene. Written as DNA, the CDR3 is TGTGCCAGCAGCGTTAACGACAGGGTAGTCGGTGAAAAACTGTTTTTT. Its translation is CASSVNDRVVGEKLFF. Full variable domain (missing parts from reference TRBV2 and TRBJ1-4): EPEVTQTPSHQVTQMGQEVILRCVPISNHLYFYWYRQILGQKVEFLVSFYNNEISEKSEIFDDQFSVERPDGSNFTLKIRSTKLEDSAMYFCASSVNDRVVGEKLFFGSGTQLSVL.

As DNA, the CDR3 is TGCGCCAGCAGCAAGACAGGGCACGAGCAGTTCTTC. This translates into CASSKTGHEQFF. This rearrangement joins TRBV4-1 to TRBJ2-1; 7 nucleotides line up with TRBD1. The J segment lost 10 bases and the V segment lost 5 bases, leaving 5 bases of the junction unmatched. The germline gives CDR1 MGHRA, CDR2 YSYEKL. CDR3 length: 12 residues.

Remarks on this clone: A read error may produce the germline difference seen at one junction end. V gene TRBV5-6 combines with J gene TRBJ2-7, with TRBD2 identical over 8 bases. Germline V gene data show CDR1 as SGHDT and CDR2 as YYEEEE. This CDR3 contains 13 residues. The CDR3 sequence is CATSSGRYNEQYF. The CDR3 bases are TGTGCCACCAGCAGCGGGAGATACAACGAGCAGTACTTC. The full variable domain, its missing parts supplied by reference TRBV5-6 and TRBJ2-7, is DAGVTQSPTHLIKTRGQQVTLRCSPKSGHDTVSWYQQALGQGPQFIFQYYEEEERQRGNFPDRFSGHQFPNYSSELNVNALLLGDSALYLCATSSGRYNEQYFGPGTRLTVT.

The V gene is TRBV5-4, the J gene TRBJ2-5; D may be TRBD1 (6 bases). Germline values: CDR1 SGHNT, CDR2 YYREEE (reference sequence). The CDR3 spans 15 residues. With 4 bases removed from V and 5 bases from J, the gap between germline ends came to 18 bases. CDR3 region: CASSLTSGTQETQYF. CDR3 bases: TGTGCCAGCAGCCTGACTTCGGGGACACAGGAGACCCAGTACTTC.

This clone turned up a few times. The DNA of the CDR3 is TGTGCCAGCAGCCATTCGGGGTGGGGCTACGAGCAGTACTTC. The encoded protein is CASSHSGWGYEQYF. This chain links TRBV11-2 with TRBJ2-7, with D possibly matching TRBD2 (5 bases). V gave up 5 bases and J gave up 3 bases, with 14 bases separating them. The CDR3 length is 14 residues. Germline lookup yields CDR1 SGHAT and CDR2 FQNNGV.

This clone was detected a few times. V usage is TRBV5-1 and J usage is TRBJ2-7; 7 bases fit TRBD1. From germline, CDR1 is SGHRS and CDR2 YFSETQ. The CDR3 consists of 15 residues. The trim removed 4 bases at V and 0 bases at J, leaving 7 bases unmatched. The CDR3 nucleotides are TGCGCCAGCAGCCCCACTAGACAGGGCTCCTACGAGCAGTACTTC. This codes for CASSPTRQGSYEQYF. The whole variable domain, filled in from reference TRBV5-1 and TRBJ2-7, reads KAGVTQTPRYLIKTRGQQVTLSCSPISGHRSVSWYQQTPGQGLQFLFEYFSETQRNKGNFPGRFSGRQFSNSRSEMNVSTLELGDSALYLCASSPTRQGSYEQYFGPGTRLTVT.

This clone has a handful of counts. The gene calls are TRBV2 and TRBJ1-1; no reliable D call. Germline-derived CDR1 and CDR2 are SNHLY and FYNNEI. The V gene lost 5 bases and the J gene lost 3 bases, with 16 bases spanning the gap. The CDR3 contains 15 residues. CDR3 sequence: CASSPSPTGDTEAFF. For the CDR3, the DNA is TGTGCCAGCAGTCCCAGTCCGACCGGGGACACTGAAGCTTTCTTT.

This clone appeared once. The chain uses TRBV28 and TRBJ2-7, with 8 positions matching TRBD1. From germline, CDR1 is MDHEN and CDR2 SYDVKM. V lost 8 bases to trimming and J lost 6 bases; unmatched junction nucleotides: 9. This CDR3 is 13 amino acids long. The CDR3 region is CASQRQGTSEQYF. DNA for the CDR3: TGTGCCAGCCAGAGACAGGGGACTTCCGAGCAGTACTTC.

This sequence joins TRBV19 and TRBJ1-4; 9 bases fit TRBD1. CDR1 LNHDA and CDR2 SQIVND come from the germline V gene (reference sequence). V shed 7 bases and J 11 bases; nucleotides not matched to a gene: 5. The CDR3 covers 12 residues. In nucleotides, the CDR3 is TGTGCCAGTATCGGACAGGGGAGGAAACTGTTTTTT. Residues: CASIGQGRKLFF.

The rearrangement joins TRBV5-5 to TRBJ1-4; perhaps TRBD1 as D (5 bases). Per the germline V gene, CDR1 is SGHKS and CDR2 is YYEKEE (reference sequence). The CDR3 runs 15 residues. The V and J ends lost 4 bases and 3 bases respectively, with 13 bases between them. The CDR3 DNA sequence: TGTGCCAGCAGCCCCGGGGGGGTCCCTAATGAAAAACTGTTTTTT. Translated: CASSPGGVPNEKLFF.

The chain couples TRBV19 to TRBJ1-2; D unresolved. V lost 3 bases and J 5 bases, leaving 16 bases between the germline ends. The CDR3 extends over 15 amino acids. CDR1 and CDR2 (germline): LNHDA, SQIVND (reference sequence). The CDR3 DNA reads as TGTGCCAGTAGTATTGGACTCACGGGAAGTTATGGCTACACCTTC. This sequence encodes CASSIGLTGSYGYTF. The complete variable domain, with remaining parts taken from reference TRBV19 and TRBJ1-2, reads DGGITQSPKYLFRKEGQNVTLSCEQNLNHDAMYWYRQDPGQGLRLIYYSQIVNDFQKGDIAEGYSVSREKKESFPLTVTSAQKNPTAFYLCASSIGLTGSYGYTFGSGTRLTVV.

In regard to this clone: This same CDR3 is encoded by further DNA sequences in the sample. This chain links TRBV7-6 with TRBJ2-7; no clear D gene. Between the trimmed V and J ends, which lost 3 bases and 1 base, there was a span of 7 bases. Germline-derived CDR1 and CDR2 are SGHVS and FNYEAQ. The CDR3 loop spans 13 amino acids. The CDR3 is CASSLAVSYEQYF. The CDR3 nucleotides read TGTGCCAGCAGCTTGGCAGTTTCCTACGAGCAGTACTTC.

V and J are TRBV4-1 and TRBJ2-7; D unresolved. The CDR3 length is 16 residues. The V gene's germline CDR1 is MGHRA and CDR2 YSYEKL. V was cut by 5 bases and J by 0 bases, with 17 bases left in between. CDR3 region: CASSSLMGTSSYEQYF. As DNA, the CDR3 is TGCGCCAGCAGCTCCCTTATGGGCACGAGCTCCTACGAGCAGTACTTC.

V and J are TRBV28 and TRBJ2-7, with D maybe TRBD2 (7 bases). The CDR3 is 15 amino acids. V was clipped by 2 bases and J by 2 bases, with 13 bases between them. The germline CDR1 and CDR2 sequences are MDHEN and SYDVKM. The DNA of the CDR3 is TGTGCCAGCAGTTTAGTGGGGGAGGGGGCCTACGAGCAGTACTTC. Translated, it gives CASSLVGEGAYEQYF.

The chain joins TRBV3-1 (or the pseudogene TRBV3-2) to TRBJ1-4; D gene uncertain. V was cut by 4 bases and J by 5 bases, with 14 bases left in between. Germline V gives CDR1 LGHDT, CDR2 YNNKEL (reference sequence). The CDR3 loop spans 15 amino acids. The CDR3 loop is CASSPLGRLNEKLFF. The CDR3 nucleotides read TGTGCCAGCAGCCCATTGGGCAGGTTGAATGAAAAACTGTTTTTT.